This T cell receptor beta chain was sequenced in a study of T cell changes during pregnancy in multiple sclerosis. Method: immunoSEQ multiplex PCR; TCRdb's copy keeps in-frame clones and lacks some. The table records around 56,000 clones, around 91% of them present only once. Concerning this clone: The DNA is omitted, as the CDR3 cannot be located on it reliably, and the CDR3 follows TCRdb's listing.

The V gene's germline CDR1 is MNHEY and CDR2 SMNVEV (reference sequence). The CDR3 has 15 amino acids, counting both end residues. The chain employs TRBV27 and TRBJ2-2; no check of the table's D call, TRBD2, against the DNA was made. Sequences were derived from peripheral blood, sampled after pregnancy. The receptor comes from a female donor with multiple sclerosis, enrolled in a pregnancy study. CDR3 sequence reads: CASSFAGLRAGELFF.